Sequencing of this T cell receptor beta chain was carried out in a study of T cells in localized non-small cell lung cancer (TCRdb year 2020). With respect to the entire study: Comparing tumors with uninvolved tumor-adjacent lungs, the study looked at the T cell repertoires of 200 to 250 patients with early-stage NSCLC. The cohort consisted of around 250 treatment-naive NSCLC patients whose localized lung tumors had been resected. NSCLC patients had a mean age of approximately 72 years, and 120 to 150 were male and about a hundred female. Overall study outcomes, separate from this receptor: Uninvolved tumor-adjacent lung showed the highest T cell clonality, higher than tumor, which suggests more focused antigenic responses in the uninvolved tumor-adjacent lung. Since the design was exploratory, TCR variables were selected using unadjusted p-values with no false-discovery rate correction. Higher T cell density in blood was associated with longer overall survival, whereas higher clonality in adjacent lung was associated with shorter survival. Because multi-region tumor sequencing was not performed, intratumor heterogeneity could not be ruled out. A median of about 61 of the top 100 tumor clones turned up in the paired uninvolved adjacent lung, and roughly 30 of those clones also ranked among the top 100 of that same adjacent lung.

At diagnosis, tumor, uninvolved tumor-adjacent lung and peripheral blood were collected and then preserved as a mix of FFPE and fresh-frozen material. Blood samples were analyzed as peripheral blood mononuclear cells for TCR repertoire profiling. The immunoSEQ Assay was used to sequence TCR beta CDR3 regions from DNA. In the paper's pipeline: T cell density was computed as TCR beta template counts normalized to usable DNA estimated by amplifying housekeeping genes. Richness was estimated using the preseqR package, with extrapolation to 400,000 templates for PBMC samples and to 120,000 templates for tissue samples. Clonality was defined as one minus Pielou's evenness. Tissue-enriched TCRs were identified by differential abundance testing using productive amino-acid clonotypes, minimum total count 5 and alpha 0.1. The Jaccard Index and the Morisita Overlap Index were used to measure repertoire overlap between compartments. GLIPH grouped TCR beta CDR3s together with public tetramer-defined viral CDR3s, and a viral motif had to include at least three viral sequences and show V-gene enrichment. Imported from immuneACCESS, the table was reduced by TCRdb to in-frame sequences with V and J called. These copies leave out some clones; in studies compared against another copy, an unresolved V gene accounts for under half, and the cause of the remainder is not known. V and J calls and clone size are those listed in that table; D and trimming were worked out from the DNA. The sample table contains approximately 20,000 clones; only one count was recorded for around 84% of them. The ten largest clones capture 2.4% of the sample.

Deletion took 0 bases off V and 0 bases off J, with a span of 12 bases between the germline ends. The CDR3 covers 16 residues, taking in both the cysteine and the phenylalanine. The retained sequence is limited to the CDR3, 48 bases, with the frame set at the first base. CDR1 and CDR2 are read off the germline V gene (reference sequence) as GTSNPN and SVGIG. With respect to this clone: Its antigen is not yet known. No much larger clonotype is one base removed from it; base qualities were not supplied.

The rearrangement joined TRBV30 to TRBJ1-3; the D gene cannot be named for sure. The origin of this receptor is a man aged 40-75 years with stage I lung adenocarcinoma. This specimen was peripheral blood, taken before any cancer treatment. The CDR3 in this case is CAWSVPRSSSGNTIYF. The nucleotide sequence is given as TGTGCCTGGAGTGTACCCAGGTCGAGCTCTGGAAACACCATATATTTT.